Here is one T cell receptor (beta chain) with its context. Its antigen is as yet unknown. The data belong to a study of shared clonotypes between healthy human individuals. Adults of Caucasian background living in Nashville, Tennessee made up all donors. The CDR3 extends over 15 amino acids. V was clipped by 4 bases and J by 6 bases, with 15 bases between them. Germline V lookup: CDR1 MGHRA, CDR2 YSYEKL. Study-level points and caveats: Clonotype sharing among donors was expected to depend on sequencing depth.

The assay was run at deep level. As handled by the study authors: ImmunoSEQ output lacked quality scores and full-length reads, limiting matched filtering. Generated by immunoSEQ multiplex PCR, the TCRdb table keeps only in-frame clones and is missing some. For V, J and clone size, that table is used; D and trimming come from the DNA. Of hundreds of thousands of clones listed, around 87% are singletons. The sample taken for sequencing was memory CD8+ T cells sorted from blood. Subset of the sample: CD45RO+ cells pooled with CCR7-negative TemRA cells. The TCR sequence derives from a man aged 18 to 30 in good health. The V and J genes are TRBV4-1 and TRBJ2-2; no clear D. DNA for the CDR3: TGCGCCAGCAGCCCTTGGGCCCTAGGCCCCGGGGAGCTGTTTTTT. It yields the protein CASSPWALGPGELFF.